A selection of T cell receptor beta chains follows, all from one sample in a study of siplizumab effects on memory and regulatory T cells. Clones were read by immunoSEQ multiplex PCR, and TCRdb kept only the in-frame ones, dropping some. The table shows about 100,000 clones, with 80% to 95% occurring only once. Sequencing was done on a sample of CD4+ T cells sorted from blood. These receptors originate from a human donor in good health. Both conserved end residues are part of each CDR3. The D gene is left open where the match is weak. For some rows the clone size is stated as once, few or many, or as a class when expanded; others skip it.

clone_size j_call v_call d_call cdr3_nt cdr3_aa
- TRBJ1-1 TRBV9 - TGTGCCAGCAGCGCCCAGGGTGTTTCCACTGAAGCTTTCTTT CASSAQGVSTEAFF
once TRBJ2-1 TRBV5-1 TRBD2 TGCGCCAGCAGCTCGGCCCAAGGACTAGCTTACAACAATGAGCAGTTCTTC CASSSAQGLAYNNEQFF
- TRBJ1-4 TRBV25-1 TRBD1 TGTGCCAGCAGTCTAGGGGGCCCAACTAATGAAAAACTGTTTTTT CASSLGGPTNEKLFF
- TRBJ1-1 TRBV5-4 - TGTGCCAGCAGCTTGCAGGGGATAGACACTGAAGCTTTCTTT CASSLQGIDTEAFF
- TRBJ1-4 TRBV10-1 TRBD1 TGCGCCAGCAGTGAAAGGGGGCCTTGGGAAAAACTGTTTTTT CASSERGPWEKLFF
- TRBJ2-6 TRBV9 - TGTGCCAGCAGCGAATACACCTCTGGGGCCAACGTCCTGACTTTC CASSEYTSGANVLTF
few TRBJ2-2 TRBV30 TRBD2 TGTGCTCGATCGGGGCGGGGGACGTCGAACACCGGGGAGCTGTTTTTT CARSGRGTSNTGELFF
- TRBJ2-2 TRBV13 - TGTGCCAGCAGCTTAGGGATCTCGACGAACACCGGGGAGCTGTTTTTT CASSLGISTNTGELFF
- TRBJ2-5 TRBV7-2 - TGTGCCAGCAGCTTCGTTACCCAGACCCAGTACTTC CASSFVTQTQYF
once TRBJ1-4 TRBV6-6 TRBD1 TGTGCCAGCACCGATAGACAGGGACTGTTTTTT CASTDRQGLFF
- TRBJ2-7 TRBV10-3 - TGTGCCATCAGTGAGAGCGGACCCGTCTACGAGCAGTACTTC CAISESGPVYEQYF
once TRBJ2-3 TRBV5-3 - TGTGCCAGAAGTCCTGTCAGGGGCGTGCAAACAGATACGCAGTATTTT CARSPVRGVQTDTQYF
- TRBJ2-3 TRBV12-5 - TGTGCTAGTGGTTTGGTCCCCACGAGGGCGGATACGCAGTATTTT CASGLVPTRADTQYF
- TRBJ2-3 TRBV7-9 - TGTGCCAGCAGGGAAACAGGGGAGGTGGATACGCAGTATTTT CASRETGEVDTQYF
once TRBJ2-5 TRBV2 - TGTGCCAGCAGTGAACATTCCAGGGGCGGGAGCCAAGAGACCCAGTACTTC CASSEHSRGGSQETQYF
- TRBJ1-4 TRBV9 - TGTGCCAGCAGCGGAGGGGACATCTCGAGTGAAAAACTGTTTTTT CASSGGDISSEKLFF
- TRBJ1-3 TRBV30 - TGTGCCTGGAGGCCTTACTCTGGAAACACCATATATTTT CAWRPYSGNTIYF
- TRBJ2-4 TRBV4-2 - TGTGCCAGCAGCCAAGAAAGGGCGTCCAAAAACATTCAGTACTTC CASSQERASKNIQYF
- TRBJ1-2 TRBV7-9 - TGTGCCAGCAGCTTACAGGGGTTCGGAGGCTACACCTTC CASSLQGFGGYTF
- TRBJ2-1 TRBV11-3 - TGTGCCAGCAGCTTAGTGAGTGGAGGGGAGCAGTTCTTC CASSLVSGGEQFF
few TRBJ1-1 TRBV7-3 - TGTGCCAGCAGCCCCTCAGGACAATCAGGATCCACTGAAGCTTTCTTT CASSPSGQSGSTEAFF
- TRBJ1-5 TRBV18 - TGTGCCAGCTCACCATACGGGGAGGGTCAGCCCCAGCATTTT CASSPYGEGQPQHF
- TRBJ1-1 TRBV13 - TGTGCCAGCAGCTCTCGGACAAGGATGAACACTGAAGCTTTCTTT CASSSRTRMNTEAFF
- TRBJ2-3 TRBV7-6 - TGTGCCAGCAGCTTTCAGGGCAGGGGGGTGACAGATACGCAGTATTTT CASSFQGRGVTDTQYF
few TRBJ2-3 TRBV10-1 - TGCGCCAGCAGTGAGTCGAGGATATTTGCAGATACGCAGTATTTT CASSESRIFADTQYF
- TRBJ2-4 TRBV10-3 TRBD1 TGTGCCACCGAAGAAGGGGGCGCCGGGGACATTCAGTACTTC CATEEGGAGDIQYF
- TRBJ2-1 TRBV14 TRBD2 TGTGCCAGCAGCCGAGGCGGGACTACTTACAATGAGCAGTTCTTC CASSRGGTTYNEQFF
- TRBJ2-5 TRBV21-1 - TGTGCCAGCAGCAGGGCTCACAGGGGATTGGAGACCCAGTACTTC CASSRAHRGLETQYF
- TRBJ1-1 TRBV27 - TGTGCCAGCATGGCCATGGGAGGCACTGAAGCTTTCTTT CASMAMGGTEAFF
- TRBJ2-1 TRBV4-3 - TGCGCCAGCAGCCACGATTATCTGGGCTCCTACAATGAGCAGTTCTTC CASSHDYLGSYNEQFF
- TRBJ1-1 TRBV11-1 TRBD1 TGTGCCAGCAGCCGACAGGGGAACACTGAAGCTTTCTTT CASSRQGNTEAFF
- TRBJ2-5 TRBV5-1 - TGCGCCAGCAGCTTTTTGAGCGGCGAAGAGACCCAGTACTTC CASSFLSGEETQYF
- TRBJ2-4 TRBV29-1 - TGCAGCGTTGAACGACCGGGTGCTGGCATTCAGTACTTC CSVERPGAGIQYF
- TRBJ1-2 TRBV6-5 - TGTGCCAGCAAGAGATCGACAGCTAACTATGGCTACACCTTC CASKRSTANYGYTF
- TRBJ1-1 TRBV28 TRBD1 TGTGCCAGCAGTTTATGGGGACAGGGGGCGAAGACTGAAGCTTTCTTT CASSLWGQGAKTEAFF
- TRBJ1-3 TRBV2 - TGTGCCAGTACCGCCGAATTGGGGTCTGGAAACACCATATATTTT CASTAELGSGNTIYF
- TRBJ2-5 TRBV7-2 - TGTGCCAGCAGCATACAGGGTACACCAGGGCCCCAGTACTTC CASSIQGTPGPQYF
- TRBJ1-2 TRBV7-9 - TGTGCCAGCAGCCTCACCCGGGTAGGGCAACGTGGCTACACCTTC CASSLTRVGQRGYTF
- TRBJ1-3 TRBV14 - TGTGCCAGCAGCCTCGCAAGATCTGGAAACACCATATATTTT CASSLARSGNTIYF
- TRBJ2-1 TRBV18 - TGTGCCAGCTCACCAGGCCAGGGAATCCTAGGGCAGTTCTTC CASSPGQGILGQFF
- TRBJ1-5 TRBV2 TRBD1 TGTGCCTTACAGACAGGGTACGGTCAGCCCCAGCATTTT CALQTGYGQPQHF
- TRBJ1-2 TRBV14 - TGTGCCAGCAGCTGGGATGAGGACTATGGCTACACCTTC CASSWDEDYGYTF
- TRBJ2-7 TRBV7-9 - TGTGCCAGCAGCTTATATATTTTGGCGGGGAACCCTCTCTACGAGCAGTACTTC CASSLYILAGNPLYEQYF
- TRBJ2-1 TRBV7-2 TRBD1 TGTGCCAGCAGAGGGGGCTCCTCCTACAATGAGCAGTTCTTC CASRGGSSYNEQFF
- TRBJ2-7 TRBV5-1 - TGCGCCAGCTCCCCGGGCAGTCCCTACGAGCAGTACTTC CASSPGSPYEQYF